The T cell receptor beta chain under discussion was sequenced for a study of OX40 agonist ivuxolimab in advanced cancers. Findings and limits, study-wide: On average, a greater number of expanded clones characterised CD8+ T cells relative to CD4+.

Patients had blood sampled at baseline and again on cycle 4 day 1 and cycle 7 day 1. Profiled with immunoSEQ multiplex PCR; TCRdb holds only in-frame clones, not every one. Of more than 60,000 clones listed, approximately 84% were seen once; the top ten hold around 4.5%. Notes on this clone: No antigen is known for it.

The CDR3 has 13 amino acids. Trimming pared 3 bases from V and 6 bases from J, leaving 12 bases between. In germline, CDR1 is SGDLS, CDR2 YYNGEE. V is TRBV9 and J is TRBJ1-1, with D possibly TRBD1 on 5 matching bases. Sequencing used CD4+ or CD8+ T cells sorted from blood, obtained in a trial of the OX40 agonist ivuxolimab. This clonotype was obtained from an adult with an advanced solid tumor such as melanoma, head and neck, liver or kidney cancer. DNA for the CDR3: TGTGCCAGCAGCGCCGACAGACGTTCTGAAGCTTTCTTT. Amino acid sequence: CASSADRRSEAFF.